These T cell receptor beta chains were read from a single sample in a study of cytotoxic CD8 clonotypes in ibrutinib-treated CLL. Sequenced by immunoSEQ multiplex PCR; TCRdb stores in-frame clones only, minus some. The sample has 100,000 to 150,000 clones; approximately 83% are singletons. Sequencing used PBMCs, obtained after 24 months of ibrutinib treatment. The receptors stem from a human donor with chronic lymphocytic leukemia. The CDR3 runs from the conserved cysteine through the conserved F or W. Clone size appears in some rows only: once, few, many, or a class for an expanded clone.

V: TRBV5-1
size: -
J: TRBJ2-1
CDR3: CASSLSSGVVGDEQFF

V: TRBV11-3
size: -
J: TRBJ1-5
CDR3: CASSFPPGRTYSNQPQHF

V: TRBV11-1
size: -
J: TRBJ2-1
CDR3: CASSLEYAGNYEQFF

V: TRBV29-1
size: once
J: TRBJ1-2
CDR3: CSVEYGFGYTF

V: TRBV28
size: once
J: TRBJ1-1
CDR3: CASSSSFLTEAFF

V: TRBV4-1
size: -
J: TRBJ2-7
CDR3: CASSQDLLHKYF

V: TRBV7-2
size: -
J: TRBJ2-7
CDR3: CASVSPGGTPSYEQYF

V: TRBV18
size: -
J: TRBJ2-1
CDR3: CASSPPSGTTSNEQFF

V: TRBV5-5
size: -
J: TRBJ1-6
CDR3: CASSGRQDSPLHF

V: TRBV25-1
size: -
J: TRBJ1-2
CDR3: CASHGTGYGYTF

V: TRBV30
size: -
J: TRBJ1-6
CDR3: CACNPTGQGLRSPLHF

V: TRBV5-4
size: -
J: TRBJ1-1
CDR3: CASSPRGRTEAFF

V: TRBV28
size: -
J: TRBJ1-2
CDR3: CASSLAGGPKDAGYTF

V: TRBV2
size: -
J: TRBJ1-1
CDR3: CASSERSGINGAFF

V: TRBV6-6
size: -
J: TRBJ1-1
CDR3: CASSYPQGLDTEAFF

V: TRBV7-3
size: -
J: TRBJ2-1
CDR3: CASSMRGGASGNEQFF

V: TRBV20-1
size: -
J: TRBJ2-7
CDR3: CSLGDSYEQYF

V: TRBV6-4
size: -
J: TRBJ2-7
CDR3: CASSDGYEQYF

V: TRBV5-1
size: -
J: TRBJ1-1
CDR3: CASSTTGVEAFF

V: TRBV7-6
size: -
J: TRBJ2-7
CDR3: CASSPRGRVAYEQYF

V: TRBV19
size: -
J: TRBJ2-3
CDR3: CASNTRNRGRDTQYF

V: TRBV28
size: -
J: TRBJ2-5
CDR3: CASSLDRQETQYF

V: TRBV29-1
size: -
J: TRBJ2-2
CDR3: CSVGGTDYTGELFF

V: TRBV9
size: -
J: TRBJ2-7
CDR3: CASSAEERPTYEQYF

V: TRBV13
size: -
J: TRBJ1-1
CDR3: CASSSGQGARYTEAFF

V: TRBV7-2
size: -
J: TRBJ1-5
CDR3: CASSLFFKQPQHF

V: TRBV10-3
size: -
J: TRBJ2-5
CDR3: CAIGSVQETQYF

V: TRBV2
size: -
J: TRBJ2-7
CDR3: CASMHGTGGQYQYF

V: TRBV7-9
size: -
J: TRBJ2-2
CDR3: CASRYPGSGELFF

V: TRBV5-4
size: -
J: TRBJ2-3
CDR3: CASSLAPELSTDTQYF

V: TRBV15
size: -
J: TRBJ1-1
CDR3: CATGPPVNTEAFF

V: TRBV27
size: -
J: TRBJ1-1
CDR3: CASRGRQWGGTEAFF

V: TRBV7-2
size: -
J: TRBJ2-5
CDR3: CASSLWEGETQYF

V: TRBV27
size: -
J: TRBJ2-2
CDR3: CASSSDGWEDGELFF

V: TRBV18
size: -
J: TRBJ2-7
CDR3: CASSSNAGGVGYEQYF

V: TRBV28
size: -
J: TRBJ1-6
CDR3: CASVRGDVAGSPLHF

V: TRBV18
size: -
J: TRBJ1-3
CDR3: CASSPPGQGTFNTIYF

V: TRBV7-2
size: -
J: TRBJ1-2
CDR3: CASSLEAVANYGYTF

V: TRBV30
size: -
J: TRBJ2-4
CDR3: CAWSPTPLRLAVAKNIQYF

V: TRBV28
size: -
J: TRBJ1-2
CDR3: CASSFQGNNYGYTF

V: TRBV5-6
size: -
J: TRBJ1-2
CDR3: CASSRRDQGRYGYTF

V: TRBV4-3
size: -
J: TRBJ2-7
CDR3: CASSQDTGAGEQYF

V: TRBV7-6
size: -
J: TRBJ2-1
CDR3: CATSKGVSYNEQFF

V: TRBV7-2
size: -
J: TRBJ2-7
CDR3: CASRLGRNNYEQYF

V: TRBV9
size: -
J: TRBJ2-1
CDR3: CASSVEGRGHEQFF

V: TRBV2
size: few
J: TRBJ1-1
CDR3: CASSLVQMNTEAFF

V: TRBV7-2
size: -
J: TRBJ2-1
CDR3: CASSSDGGPYNEQFF

V: TRBV5-6
size: -
J: TRBJ1-2
CDR3: CASSLDLTYGYTF

V: TRBV29-1
size: -
J: TRBJ2-1
CDR3: CSVKRDWNEQFF

V: TRBV9
size: -
J: TRBJ1-3
CDR3: CASSVGQGSGNTIYF

V: TRBV21-1
size: -
J: TRBJ1-5
CDR3: CASSARPRGSTPNQPQHF

V: TRBV2
size: -
J: TRBJ2-5
CDR3: CASNGLPQETQYF

V: TRBV7-9
size: -
J: TRBJ1-5
CDR3: CASSLQGYDQPQHF

V: TRBV4-2
size: once
J: TRBJ1-4
CDR3: CASSQVGSGFNEKLFF

V: TRBV7-9
size: -
J: TRBJ1-4
CDR3: CASSLLEGTNEKLFF

V: TRBV7-9
size: -
J: TRBJ2-5
CDR3: CASSLEGQGPRQYF

V: TRBV7-2
size: few
J: TRBJ2-1
CDR3: CASSLVGSSYNEQFF

V: TRBV18
size: few
J: TRBJ1-1
CDR3: CASSPGLVGTEAFF

V: TRBV2
size: -
J: TRBJ2-3
CDR3: CASSRPTSGSTDTQYF

V: TRBV28
size: -
J: TRBJ1-2
CDR3: CASNLRGGGYGYTF